The T cell receptor beta chain described here comes from a study of technical replicates of blood from several donors. Method: immunoSEQ multiplex PCR; TCRdb's copy keeps in-frame clones and lacks some. The sample carries 95,000 to 100,000 clones, roughly 95% recorded once. The germline CDR1 and CDR2 sequences are SGHDT and YYEEEE. The CDR3 loop spans 14 amino acids. Trimming cost V 2 bases and J 5 bases, with 10 bases left between them. This sequence originates from a human donor in good health. This chain connects TRBV5-6 to TRBJ1-4, with unresolved D. Material: T cells isolated from PBMCs. The CDR3 nucleotides read TGTGCCAGCAGCTTATCCAGGCTGAATGAAAAACTGTTTTTT. Its protein is CASSLSRLNEKLFF.